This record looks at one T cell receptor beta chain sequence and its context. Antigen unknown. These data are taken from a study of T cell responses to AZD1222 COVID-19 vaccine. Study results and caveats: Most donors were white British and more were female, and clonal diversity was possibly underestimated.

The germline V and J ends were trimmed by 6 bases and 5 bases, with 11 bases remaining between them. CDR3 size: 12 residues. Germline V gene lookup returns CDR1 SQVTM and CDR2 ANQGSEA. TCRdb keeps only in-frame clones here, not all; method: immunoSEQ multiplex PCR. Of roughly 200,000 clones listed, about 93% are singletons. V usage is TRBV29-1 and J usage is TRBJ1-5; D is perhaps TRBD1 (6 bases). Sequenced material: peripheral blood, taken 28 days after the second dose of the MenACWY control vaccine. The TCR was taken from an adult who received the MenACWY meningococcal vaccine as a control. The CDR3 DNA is TGCAGCGTCGGGGGGCGGGATCAGCCCCAGCATTTT. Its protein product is CSVGGRDQPQHF.